This is a list of T cell receptor beta chains from one sample in a study of blood T cell repertoires in COVID-19. The table came from immunoSEQ multiplex PCR; TCRdb's copy has only in-frame clones and leaves some out. In the table there are roughly 240,000 clones, about four fifths of which are singletons. Material for sequencing was peripheral blood. The source is a woman in her 70s with acute or convalescent COVID-19. The CDR3 runs from the conserved cysteine through the conserved F or W. Each record gives: J gene, V gene, CDR3 protein.

J: TRBJ2-1
V: TRBV27
CDR3: CASSLYPEDEQFF

J: TRBJ2-7
V: TRBV5-1
CDR3: CASSLDRGYEQYF

J: TRBJ2-7
V: TRBV29-1
CDR3: CSAGDTLYEQYF

J: TRBJ1-1
V: TRBV11-1
CDR3: CASSFAGGTEAFF

J: TRBJ1-2
V: TRBV13
CDR3: CASSLAAGYGYTF

J: TRBJ1-1
V: TRBV5-1
CDR3: CASTILGGGNTEAFF

J: TRBJ2-7
V: TRBV5-1
CDR3: CASSLAPGVTYEQYF

J: TRBJ1-2
V: TRBV3-1/TRBV3-2
CDR3: CASSQRGSSTGYGYTF

J: TRBJ2-3
V: TRBV5-6
CDR3: CASSPGLSTDTQYF

J: TRBJ1-1
V: TRBV19
CDR3: CASSGQGMRSTEAFF

J: TRBJ1-1
V: TRBV9
CDR3: CASSVAPTGSNTEAFF

J: TRBJ2-7
V: TRBV3-1/TRBV3-2
CDR3: CASSQESHGRKYF

J: TRBJ1-2
V: TRBV7-8
CDR3: CASTHTTDYYGYTF

J: TRBJ1-1
V: TRBV18
CDR3: CASSPGGGVTEAFF

J: TRBJ1-1
V: TRBV2
CDR3: CASMRDRGGAEAFF

J: TRBJ1-2
V: TRBV5-1
CDR3: CASSPDPGSNYGYTF

J: TRBJ1-2
V: TRBV5-1
CDR3: CASSLAWAGTYGYTF

J: TRBJ2-3
V: TRBV9
CDR3: CASSASGGGTGTQYF

J: TRBJ2-7
V: TRBV24-1
CDR3: CATSSPGQAHEQYF

J: TRBJ1-5
V: TRBV27
CDR3: CASSFGQGGNQPQHF

J: TRBJ1-5
V: TRBV3-1/TRBV3-2
CDR3: CASSQGVGANQPQHF

J: TRBJ1-3
V: TRBV10-3
CDR3: CAIRVGERSGNTIYF

J: TRBJ1-3
V: TRBV3-1/TRBV3-2
CDR3: CASSRYSPPNVPGSGNTIYF

J: TRBJ2-3
V: TRBV11-2
CDR3: CASSLVPGATDTQYF

J: TRBJ2-3
V: TRBV5-1
CDR3: CASSLALASGGDTQYF

J: TRBJ1-3
V: TRBV7-2
CDR3: CASSTGLMSSGNTIYF

J: TRBJ1-5
V: TRBV4-1
CDR3: CASSQGGNSNQPQHF

J: TRBJ2-7
V: TRBV3-1/TRBV3-2
CDR3: CASSQDNSLYESKNF

J: TRBJ1-1
V: TRBV12-3/TRBV12-4
CDR3: CASSTTGSRAFF

J: TRBJ2-7
V: TRBV12-5
CDR3: CASGLPQSWNTPFEQYF

J: TRBJ1-1
V: TRBV10-3
CDR3: CAISDRDRSPNTEAFF

J: TRBJ2-7
V: TRBV5-1
CDR3: CASSLGAGNIGFNEQYF

J: TRBJ1-4
V: TRBV9
CDR3: CASGEGVRANEKLFF

J: TRBJ1-1
V: TRBV11-1
CDR3: CASQGGTKASAFF

J: TRBJ2-7
V: TRBV6-6
CDR3: CASSLSRQGWTYEQYF

J: TRBJ1-1
V: TRBV27
CDR3: CASRNPPGQGSTEAFF

J: TRBJ1-1
V: TRBV11-3
CDR3: CASSLERGTEAFF

J: TRBJ1-5
V: TRBV3-1/TRBV3-2
CDR3: CASSQDGVSNQPQHF

J: TRBJ2-3
V: TRBV11-1
CDR3: CASSLMPSGGQGQYF

J: TRBJ2-3
V: TRBV10-2
CDR3: CASSDLRRLNTDTQYF

J: TRBJ1-1
V: TRBV2
CDR3: CASSYVTGRNTEAFF

J: TRBJ1-5
V: TRBV4-1
CDR3: CASSQVTGTGSNQPQHF

J: TRBJ2-3
V: TRBV5-1
CDR3: CASSLLTSGGASTDTQYF

J: TRBJ1-1
V: TRBV6-6
CDR3: CASSPSLNTEAFF

J: TRBJ1-5
V: TRBV6-6
CDR3: CASRREDQPQHF

J: TRBJ2-7
V: TRBV7-2
CDR3: CASSRPGHPYEQYF

J: TRBJ1-2
V: TRBV12-3/TRBV12-4
CDR3: CASSGQGPYGYTF

J: TRBJ1-5
V: TRBV4-3
CDR3: CASSQGQSLQPQHF

J: TRBJ1-4
V: TRBV6-5
CDR3: CASNERGLGEKLFF

J: TRBJ2-3
V: TRBV27
CDR3: CASSLDMRADTQYF

J: TRBJ1-4
V: TRBV6-5
CDR3: CASIDRASGEKLFF

J: TRBJ1-1
V: TRBV7-8
CDR3: CASSLAWAPNTEAFF

J: TRBJ2-3
V: TRBV5-4
CDR3: CASSYPGTGADTQYF